What follows describes a single T cell receptor (beta chain). The antigen is unknown. Template switching appended UMIs that held a 6-nucleotide sample barcode. TCRdb reanalyzed the 5' RACE reads, giving one entry per CDR3 protein sequence and no DNA. In all, the sample yields some 450,000 distinct CDR3 sequences. The data were taken from a study of monozygotic twins with inflammatory bowel disease. Germline CDR1 LGHNA, CDR2 YSLEER. This CDR3 comprises 14 residues. Study results and caveats: IBD patients share fewer clonotypes with other people than healthy twins do, especially with disease activity. Healthy co-twins showed greater TCRbeta diversity (inverse Simpson) than IBD patients. Immunosuppressive treatments were not uniform, and this may have added variability to patient repertoires.

This sequence joins TRBV4-3 and TRBJ1-4; the TCRdb call, TRBD1, lacks DNA for checking. Sequencing input: blood. This TCR derives from a human donor with ulcerative colitis or Crohn's disease, or a healthy co-twin of an affected twin (not recorded which). The CDR3 here is CASSQDLLPGRLFF.